One sample yielded the 20 T cell receptor beta chains listed below, sequenced in a study of shared T cell receptors in the human thymus. TCRdb keeps only in-frame clones here, not all; method: immunoSEQ multiplex PCR. The sample has over 650,000 clones; approximately 89% are singletons. The data were also submitted as part of a second study, on human thymus T cells.

Material: thymocytes. All receptors come from a boy under two years old with a congenital heart defect.

The chain joins TRBV9 to TRBJ2-4; a possible D gene is TRBD1 (7 bases). This CDR3 is 19 amino acids long. The germline V and J ends were trimmed by 7 bases and 0 bases, with 26 bases remaining between them. The germline gives CDR1 SGDLS, CDR2 YYNGEE. CDR3 bases: TGTGCCAGCTCCAAGGGGGCTAGCGAGACCACCCTAGCCAAAAACATTCAGTACTTC. Residues: CASSKGASETTLAKNIQYF.

The chain combines TRBV7-3 with TRBJ2-5; D call uncertain. The CDR3 length is 13 residues. Looked up from germline, CDR1 is SGHTA and CDR2 is FQGTGA. Trimming took 1 base from V and 4 from J, leaving 7 bases between them. As DNA, the CDR3 is TGTGCCAGCAGCTTAAGTCCTCGAGAGACCCAGTACTTC. The encoded protein is CASSLSPRETQYF.

V usage is TRBV30 and J usage is TRBJ1-1; perhaps TRBD1 as D (6 bases). Trimming removed 1 base at V and 0 bases at J, with 15 bases between. The germline gives CDR1 GTSNPN, CDR2 SVGIG (reference sequence). The CDR3 length is 16 residues. The CDR3 nucleotides are TGTGCCTGGAGTGAATGGGACACAGGGCTGAACACTGAAGCTTTCTTT. This codes for CAWSEWDTGLNTEAFF.

This chain links TRBV28 with TRBJ2-3; 14 bases fit TRBD2. The CDR3 has 21 amino acids. After removal of 1 base from V and 0 bases from J, the junction contained 12 bases not matched to a gene. Germline CDR1 is MDHEN and CDR2 is SYDVKM. The CDR3 sequence is CASSLSPWGGLAGESTDTQYF. Here the CDR3 DNA reads TGTGCCAGCAGTTTATCCCCTTGGGGGGGACTAGCGGGAGAAAGCACAGATACGCAGTATTTT.

The rearrangement joins TRBV11-3 to TRBJ2-2; possibly TRBD2 for D (5 bases). CDR3 length equals 12 residues. CDR1 SGHNT and CDR2 YENEEA come from the germline V gene. V was pared by 5 bases and J by 8 bases, with 9 bases between. This chain's CDR3 is CASSPPGGELFF. CDR3 sequence (DNA): TGTGCCAGCAGCCCCCCGGGGGGGGAGCTGTTTTTT.

The chain recombines TRBV4-3 with TRBJ2-7; 13 positions match TRBD2. Trimming took 2 bases from V and 5 from J; bases not matched to a gene: 3. This CDR3 is 15 amino acids long. CDR1 is LGHNA and CDR2 is YSLEER in the germline V gene. CDR3 sequence reads: CASSQRTSGSHEQYF. Here the CDR3 DNA reads TGCGCCAGCAGCCAACGGACTAGCGGGAGCCACGAGCAGTACTTC.

The rearrangement uses TRBV7-2 and TRBJ1-2; the match to TRBD1 covers 12 bases. This CDR3 contains 17 residues. V trimming: 6 bases; J trimming: 0 bases; junction bases outside the gene matches: 8. Germline V CDR1 and CDR2: SGHTA, FQGNSA. CDR3 sequence: CASRSGTGGEANYGYTF. CDR3 bases: TGTGCCAGCAGATCCGGGACAGGGGGCGAAGCTAACTATGGCTACACCTTC.

The chain recombines TRBV4-1 with TRBJ1-1; tentatively, D is TRBD1 (5 bases). The CDR3 spans 16 residues. CDR1 and CDR2 from the germline V gene are MGHRA and YSYEKL. Trimming cost V 0 bases and J 1 base, with 12 bases left between them. The CDR3 DNA reads as TGCGCCAGCAGCCAAGAACCCTCGGACAAGAACACTGAAGCTTTCTTT. Amino acids: CASSQEPSDKNTEAFF.

The V call is TRBV11-1, the J call TRBJ2-2, with TRBD1 matching 8 bases. The CDR3 runs to 18 residues. CDR1 and CDR2 (germline): SGHAT, FQDESV (reference sequence). After removal of 2 bases from V and 2 bases from J, the junction contained 10 bases not matched to a gene. This CDR3 is CASSLNPWTGTNTGELFF. The CDR3 DNA follows: TGTGCCAGCAGCTTAAACCCATGGACAGGGACTAACACCGGGGAGCTGTTTTTT.

The CDR3 nucleotides are TGTGCCAGCAGCTTATACTCCTATGGCTACACCTTC. Translation gives CASSLYSYGYTF. The rearrangement uses TRBV7-9 and TRBJ1-2; no reliable D call. V lost 2 bases, J lost 4 bases, and 5 bases lay in between. The length of the CDR3 is 12 residues. CDR1 is SEHNR and CDR2 is FQNEAQ in the germline V gene (reference sequence).

This chain links TRBV5-5 with TRBJ2-7; D might be TRBD2 (6 bases). Germline V gives CDR1 SGHKS, CDR2 YYEKEE (reference sequence). The CDR3 totals 16 residues. Trimming stripped 0 bases from V and 3 bases from J, with 16 bases between. The CDR3 protein is CASSLAVALGGYEQYF. CDR3 nucleotide sequence: TGTGCCAGCAGCTTGGCCGTAGCCCTGGGAGGCTACGAGCAGTACTTC.

The V and J genes are TRBV28 and TRBJ1-1, with 8 bases fitting TRBD1. Germline V gives CDR1 MDHEN, CDR2 SYDVKM. V gave up 4 bases and J gave up 3 bases; unmatched junction bases: 10. The CDR3 contains 16 residues. CDR3 loop: CASSCRLGQEDTEAFF. The DNA of the CDR3 is TGTGCCAGCAGTTGCCGACTGGGACAGGAGGACACTGAAGCTTTCTTT.

The chain links TRBV5-5 to TRBJ2-7, with 8 bases lining up with TRBD2. The CDR3 loop spans 16 amino acids. V gave up 4 bases and J gave up 0 bases; unmatched junction bases: 9. Germline V gene sequence: CDR1 SGHKS, CDR2 YYEKEE (reference sequence). The CDR3 coding sequence is TGTGCCAGCAGCCCACGAGCGGGGGCCAGCTCCTACGAGCAGTACTTC. Translated: CASSPRAGASSYEQYF.

This clone came up a few times. The chain employs TRBV7-9 and TRBJ1-3; D remains ambiguous. Trimming left V 10 bases short and J 4 bases short, with 8 bases between. CDR1 SEHNR and CDR2 FQNEAQ come from the germline V gene (reference sequence). The CDR3 consists of 11 residues. CDR3 region: CATNSGNTIYF. The CDR3 region has the DNA TGTGCCACTAACTCGGGAAACACCATATATTTT. Using reference TRBV7-9 and TRBJ1-3 for the parts outside the CDR3, the full variable domain is DTGVSQNPRHKITKRGQNVTFRCDPISEHNRLYWYRQTLGQGPEFLTYFQNEAQLEKSRLLSDRFSAERPKGSFSTLEIQRTEQGDSAMYLCATNSGNTIYFGEGSWLTVV.

The chain uses TRBV28 and TRBJ1-2, with a weak D call TRBD1 (5 bases). The germline V and J ends were trimmed by 6 bases and 2 bases, with 10 bases remaining between them. The length of the CDR3 is 13 residues. In germline, CDR1 is MDHEN, CDR2 SYDVKM. CDR3 in DNA: TGTGCCAGCAGCCGTGACAGAAACTATGGCTACACCTTC. Translation: CASSRDRNYGYTF.

This chain uses TRBV4-3 with TRBJ1-5; 8 bases agree with TRBD1. Germline trimming cut 0 bases from V and 6 bases from J; bases unmatched to any gene: 7. This CDR3 contains 16 residues. The V gene's germline CDR1 is LGHNA and CDR2 YSLEER. The CDR3 here is CASSQDTGGGGQPQHF. The CDR3 nucleotides read TGCGCCAGCAGCCAAGATACAGGGGGTGGAGGTCAGCCCCAGCATTTT.

The V and J genes are TRBV15 and TRBJ1-2, with D maybe TRBD1 (5 bases). V was pared by 5 bases and J by 4 bases, with 17 bases between. This CDR3 has 15 residues. CDR1 and CDR2 from the germline V gene are LNHNV and YYDKDF (reference sequence). CDR3 DNA sequence: TGTGCCACCAGCCAGGGACTGTCGCTAGGCTATGGCTACACCTTC. Its protein product is CATSQGLSLGYGYTF.

The V call is TRBV2, the J call TRBJ2-5, with D unclear. The CDR3 has 12 amino acids. Trimming removed 7 bases from V and 10 bases from J, with 16 bases in between. Looked up from germline, CDR1 is SNHLY and CDR2 is FYNNEI. This chain's CDR3 is CASIEPSNGQYF. The CDR3 DNA reads TGTGCCAGCATAGAACCCTCAAACGGCCAGTACTTC. The variable domain in full, completed from reference TRBV2 and TRBJ2-5, reads EPEVTQTPSHQVTQMGQEVILRCVPISNHLYFYWYRQILGQKVEFLVSFYNNEISEKSEIFDDQFSVERPDGSNFTLKIRSTKLEDSAMYFCASIEPSNGQYFGPGTRLLVL.

CDR3 amino acids: CASSLWKGAFEQYF. The CDR3 bases are TGTGCCAGCAGTTTATGGAAGGGGGCCTTCGAGCAGTACTTC. The genes are TRBV28 and TRBJ2-7, with 7 bases aligning to TRBD1. The V segment lost 0 bases and the J segment 6 bases; nucleotides outside the gene matches: 5. The CDR3 is 14 residues long. Germline CDR1 is MDHEN and CDR2 is SYDVKM.

V gene TRBV14 combines with J gene TRBJ1-2; D may be TRBD1 (6 bases). Trimming removed 4 bases at V and 7 bases at J, with 16 bases between. The CDR3 covers 14 residues. CDR1 and CDR2 from the germline V gene are SGHDN and FVKESK. CDR3 DNA: TGTGCCAGCAGCCGGGCCTCCCAGGGGTCTGGCTACACCTTC. Translated: CASSRASQGSGYTF.